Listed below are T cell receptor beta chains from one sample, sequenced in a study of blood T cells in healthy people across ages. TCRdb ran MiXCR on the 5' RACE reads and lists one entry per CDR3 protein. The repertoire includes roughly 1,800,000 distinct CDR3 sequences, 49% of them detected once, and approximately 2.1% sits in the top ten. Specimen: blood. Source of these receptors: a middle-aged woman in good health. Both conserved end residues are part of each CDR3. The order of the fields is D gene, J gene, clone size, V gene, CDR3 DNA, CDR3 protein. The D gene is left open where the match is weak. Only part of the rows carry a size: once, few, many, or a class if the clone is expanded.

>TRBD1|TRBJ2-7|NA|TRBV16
TGTGCCAGCAGCCATGGGACAGGGTTCAACGAGCAGTACTTC
CASSHGTGFNEQYF
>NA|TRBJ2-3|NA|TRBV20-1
TGCAGTGCTAGACCACAGGGTGTCCCAGATACGCAGTATTTT
CSARPQGVPDTQYF
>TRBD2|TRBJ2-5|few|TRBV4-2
TGTGCCAGCAGCCAAGGATTTCAGACTAGCGGGGGACAGACCCAGTACTTC
CASSQGFQTSGGQTQYF
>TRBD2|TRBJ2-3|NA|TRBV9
TGTGCCAGCAGCGTAGGGACTAGCGGGGGCCCTCAAGATACGCAGTATTTT
CASSVGTSGGPQDTQYF
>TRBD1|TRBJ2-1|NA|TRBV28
TGTGCCAGCAGACTTACCCCGGGACAGTACAATGAGCAGTTCTTC
CASRLTPGQYNEQFF
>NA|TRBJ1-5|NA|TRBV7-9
TGTGCCAGCAGCCTAGGTGCGGGAGGGCCTGACAATCAGCCCCAGCATTTT
CASSLGAGGPDNQPQHF
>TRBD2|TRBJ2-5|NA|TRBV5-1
TGCGCCAGCAGCTTGGGGTCACTTCTAGCGGGGGGAGAGACCCAGTACTTC
CASSLGSLLAGGETQYF
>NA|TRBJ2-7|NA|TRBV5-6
TGTGCCAGCAGCTTGGCGGCCCACCTCCACTCCTACGAGCAGTACTTC
CASSLAAHLHSYEQYF
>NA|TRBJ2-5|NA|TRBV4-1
TGCGCCAGCAGCCAAGATGAGACGGCAAGGGGGACCCAGTACTTC
CASSQDETARGTQYF
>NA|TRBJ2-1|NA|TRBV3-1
TGTGCCAGCAGCCAAGTTGCAGGGCTTGAGCAGTTCTTC
CASSQVAGLEQFF
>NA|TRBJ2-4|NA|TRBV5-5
TGTGCCAGCAGCTTGGTACCAGGAAAAAACATTCAGTACTTC
CASSLVPGKNIQYF
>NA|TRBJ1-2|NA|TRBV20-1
TGCAGTGCTAGAGGCCCGACGGGGGGCTATGGCTACACCTTC
CSARGPTGGYGYTF
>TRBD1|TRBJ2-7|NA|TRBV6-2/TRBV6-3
TGTGCCAGCAGCCGACTCCCGGGACAGAGGGTCGAGCAGTACTTC
CASSRLPGQRVEQYF
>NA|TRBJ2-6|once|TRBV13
TGTGCCAGCAGCTCCCCAAGCAGTACAGGGTCTGGGGCCAACGTCCTGACTTTC
CASSSPSSTGSGANVLTF
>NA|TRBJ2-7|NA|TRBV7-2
TGTGCCAGCAGCCCGACAGTATACTCCTACGAGCAGTACTTC
CASSPTVYSYEQYF
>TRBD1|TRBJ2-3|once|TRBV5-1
TGCGCCAGCAGCCCGCAACGGACAGGAGTTACAGATACGCAGTATTTT
CASSPQRTGVTDTQYF
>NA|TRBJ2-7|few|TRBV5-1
TGCGCCAGCAGCTTTAAAGAATCCTCCTACGAGCAGTACTTC
CASSFKESSYEQYF
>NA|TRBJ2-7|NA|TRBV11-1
TGTGCCAGCAGCTCTTGGGGGAGCTCCTACAATGAGCAGTACTTC
CASSSWGSSYNEQYF
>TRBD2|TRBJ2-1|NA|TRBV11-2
TGTGCCAGCAGCCCCCCCCGCCTGACTAGCGGGGGCCCCCGGGTTGACTACAATGAGCAGTTCTTC
CASSPPRLTSGGPRVDYNEQFF
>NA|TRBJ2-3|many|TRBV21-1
TGTGCCAGCAGCAAAGCGGGGGGCACAGATACGCAGTATTTT
CASSKAGGTDTQYF
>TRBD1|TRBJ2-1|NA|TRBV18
TGTGCCAGCTCACCACCCCAGGGGGCTAGGAATGAGCAGTTCTTC
CASSPPQGARNEQFF
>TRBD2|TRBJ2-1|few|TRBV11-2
TGTGCCAGCAGCTTATTCGGCGGGGGTTACAATGAGCAGTTCTTC
CASSLFGGGYNEQFF
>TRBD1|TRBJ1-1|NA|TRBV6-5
TGTGCCAGCAGTTCCAGGGGGCGTGCGACTTTCTTT
CASSSRGRATFF
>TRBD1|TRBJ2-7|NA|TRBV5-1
TGCGCCAGCAGCCCACGGACAGGTTTCGTTGACGAGCAGTACTTC
CASSPRTGFVDEQYF
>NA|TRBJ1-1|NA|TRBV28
TGTGCCAGCAGCAGCTCTCGGGCTGAAGCTTTCTTT
CASSSSRAEAFF
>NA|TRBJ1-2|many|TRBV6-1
TGTGCCAGCAGTGCAGAGGGCGGATCTCATGGCTACACCTTC
CASSAEGGSHGYTF
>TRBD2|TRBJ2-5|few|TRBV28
TGTGCCAGCAGTTGGGTCCTAGCGGGGCAAGAGACCCAGTACTTC
CASSWVLAGQETQYF
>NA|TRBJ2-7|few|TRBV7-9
TGTGCCAGCAGCCTAGAGGGGTCTCAGTCCTACGAGCAGTACTTC
CASSLEGSQSYEQYF
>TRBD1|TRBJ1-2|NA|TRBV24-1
TGTGCCACCAGTGAACCCGGGACAGGGTTCTATGGCTACACCTTC
CATSEPGTGFYGYTF
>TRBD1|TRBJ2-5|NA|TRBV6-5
TGTGCCAGCAGCCGAACCTCCGCGACAGGGAAAGAGACCCAGTACTTC
CASSRTSATGKETQYF
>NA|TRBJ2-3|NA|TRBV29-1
TGCAGCGTTTCCAGGCCCACGGATACGCAGTATTTT
CSVSRPTDTQYF
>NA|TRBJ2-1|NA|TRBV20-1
TGCAGTGCTCGCCGGGACTCTTCGAGCTCCTACAATGAGCAGTTCTTC
CSARRDSSSSYNEQFF
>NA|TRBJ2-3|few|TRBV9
TGTGCCAGCAGCGTAGAATCTGGTGTAGATACGCAGTATTTT
CASSVESGVDTQYF
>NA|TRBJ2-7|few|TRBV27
TGTGCCAGCAGGAGGGCCCCAAGGGCCGAGGGGAACTACGAGCAGTACTTC
CASRRAPRAEGNYEQYF
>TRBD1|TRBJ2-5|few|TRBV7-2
TGTGCCAGCAGCAAGGGACAGGTCCCCCTCCAAGAGACCCAGTACTTC
CASSKGQVPLQETQYF
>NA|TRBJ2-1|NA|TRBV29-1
TGCAGCGTTGAGTTTCCGGTCTCCTACAATGAGCAGTTCTTC
CSVEFPVSYNEQFF
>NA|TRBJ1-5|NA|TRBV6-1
TGTGCCAGCAGTGACCGGTTGGGTGGTACGGCTAACCAGCCCCAGCATTTT
CASSDRLGGTANQPQHF
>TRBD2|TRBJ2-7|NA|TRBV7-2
TGTGCCAGCAGCTGGCGACAGCGGGGTGACGAGCAGTACTTC
CASSWRQRGDEQYF
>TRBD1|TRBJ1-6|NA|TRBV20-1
TGCAGTGCTAGCGAGCCGGGACAGGGCTACGATTCACCCCTCCACTTT
CSASEPGQGYDSPLHF
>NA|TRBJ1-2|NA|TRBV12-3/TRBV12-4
TGTGCCAGCAGTTGGGTCGAGGGTTTGAATGGCTACACCTTC
CASSWVEGLNGYTF